This T cell receptor beta chain was observed in a study of blood T cell repertoires in COVID-19. Turning to the study itself: Specimens from acute and convalescent COVID-19 originated in the United States, Italy and Spain.

The table came from immunoSEQ multiplex PCR; TCRdb's copy has only in-frame clones and leaves some out. The top ten clones hold around 8.9% of a sample with 250,000 to 350,000 clones, roughly 87% of them seen once. The germline V gene has CDR1 SSHAT and CDR2 FNYEAQ (reference sequence). The length of the CDR3 is 15 residues. Deletions cut 5 bases from V and 7 bases from J, with 21 bases between. Sequenced sample: PBMCs or T cells enriched from blood (not recorded which). The genes are TRBV7-7 and TRBJ2-7; tentative D call: TRBD2 (5 bases). The sequence was collected from a woman aged 18-30 years who had recovered from COVID-19. CDR3 amino acids: CASSPGGRPVREQYF. DNA for the CDR3: TGTGCCAGCAGCCCCGGCGGGCGGCCGGTGAGGGAGCAGTACTTC.